A single TCR beta chain is shown here with its context. The target antigen is unknown. The sample belongs to a study of beta chain features in type 1 diabetes. The entirety of the isolated RNA underwent reverse transcription, so expressed TCRB transcripts were sequenced. TCRdb keeps only in-frame clones here, not all; method: immunoSEQ multiplex PCR. The sample has 250,000 to 350,000 clones; roughly 13% are singletons. Study-level findings and limits: TCRB CDR3 length was moderately but significantly reduced in all four CD4+ subsets of Type 1 diabetes patients. In type 1 diabetes patients, VDJ junctions had fewer insertions; deletions at these junctions were more frequent.

Material: naive CD4+ T cells from blood. The sequence derives from a man younger than 45 with type 1 diabetes.

CDR3 nucleotides: TGTGCCAGCAGTCGAAGTACAGGGGGCTCCTACAATGAGCAGTTCTTC. This codes for CASSRSTGGSYNEQFF. The gene calls are TRBV2 and TRBJ2-1; TRBD1 matches at 8 bases. J was trimmed by 0 bases and V by 5 bases; bases with no gene match: 6. The germline V gene encodes CDR1 SNHLY and CDR2 FYNNEI. This CDR3 comprises 16 residues.